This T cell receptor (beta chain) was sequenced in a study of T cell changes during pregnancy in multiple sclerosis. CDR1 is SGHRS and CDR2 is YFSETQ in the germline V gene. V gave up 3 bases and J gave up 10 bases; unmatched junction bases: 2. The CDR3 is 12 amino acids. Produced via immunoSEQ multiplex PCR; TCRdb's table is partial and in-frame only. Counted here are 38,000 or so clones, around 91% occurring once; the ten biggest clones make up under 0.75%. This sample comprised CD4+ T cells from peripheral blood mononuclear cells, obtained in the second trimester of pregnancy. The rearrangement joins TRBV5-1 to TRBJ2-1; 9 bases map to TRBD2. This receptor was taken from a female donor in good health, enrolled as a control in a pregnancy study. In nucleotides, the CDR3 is TGCGCCAGCAGCTGGGGGACTAGCGAGCAGTTCTTC. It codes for CASSWGTSEQFF.